This T cell receptor beta chain was identified in a study of T cell responses to AZD1222 COVID-19 vaccine (dated by TCRdb to the early 2020s). Study-level background: AZD1222 recipients whose second dose came at about 4 weeks and those whose second dose came at about 12 weeks were combined into one group, since spike-specific TCR depth and breadth did not differ between the two schedules. TCR sequencing was performed for approximately 240 trial participants, of whom around 200 were given two doses of AZD1222 and around 25 were given two doses of MenACWY control vaccine. Trial participants were enrolled into age subgroups of 18-55, 56-69 and 70-plus years, which contained roughly 140, 27 and 60 TCR-sequenced participants, respectively.

What this sample's time point label stands for: baseline before first vaccination. The vaccinee samples were drawn from two UK trials, COV001 and COV002, one of which was a single-blind randomized controlled phase 2/3 trial testing AZD1222 (ChAdOx1 nCoV-19) in healthy adults. Trial participant PBMC samples were collected at day 0 and day 28 after the second dose for TCRbeta chain sequencing. CDR1 and CDR2 (MDHEN, SYDVKM) derive from the germline V gene. The CDR3 numbers 16 residues from cysteine through phenylalanine. This entry keeps only the CDR3 DNA: 48 bases, framed from base 1. Trimming takes 10 bases off V and 7 bases off J; junction bases not matched to a gene: 13. What the study reported, not specific to this receptor: Most participants were white British and females outnumbered males, and the authors suggested that clonal diversity may have been underestimated. A significant rise in spike-specific TCR breadth and depth was observed after two AZD1222 doses relative to day 0 and relative to MenACWY recipients. Conclusions about previously exposed vaccinees were limited because only 6 or 7 AZD1222 recipients were SARS-CoV-2 seropositive at baseline. The 56-69-year group was small, and its depth increase did not reach significance, likely because of low power. Reportedly, almost half of the unique spike-specific TCRs recognized epitopes lying outside the regions that are mutated in the B.1.351 and B.1.1.7 variants. Vaccine-associated CD4 TCRs spanned the whole spike protein, with dominant responses in regions 160-218 and 743-854. Because no samples from the day 14 peak response were available, repertoires could be characterized only after the peak T cell response.

This clone was recorded a few times. Its antigen has not been determined. It has no much larger one-base neighbor in the sample; base qualities were not kept. The CDR3 regions of human TCRbeta chains were analyzed by immunosequencing. The paper's data handling went like this. TCRs in the repertoires were matched against a reference library of SARS-CoV-2-specific TCRs that had been generated with the MIRA antigen-specificity platform. Breadth meant the fraction of unique TCRs that were SARS-CoV-2-associated, whereas depth meant the fraction of total T cells that were SARS-CoV-2-associated. Each spike-specific TCR was assigned to its reactive spike region and to a CD4 or CD8 class using the MIRA data. Log10-transformed breadth and depth values were compared by one-way ANOVA with Sidak's multiple comparisons tests. The source is immuneACCESS, and TCRdb retained only in-frame sequences with V and J called. Part of the clones is not carried over; for the studies checked, unresolved V genes explain less than half of this, and the remainder is unexplained. V and J calls and clone size are copied from that table; D and trimming were computed from the DNA. A total of tens of thousands of clones appear in this sample, around nine tenths of them only once. The ten largest account for 15% to 20% of the sample.

The source of this sequence is an adult in good health. The sample here was peripheral blood, taken on day 0 of AZD1222 vaccination. The rearrangement joined TRBV28 to TRBJ2-2; TRBD1 lines up with 12 middle nucleotides. The CDR3 reads as follows: CATGTGGITIGGELFF. Read as DNA, the sequence is TGTGCCACCGGGACAGGGGGCATAACTATTGGCGGGGAGCTGTTTTTT.